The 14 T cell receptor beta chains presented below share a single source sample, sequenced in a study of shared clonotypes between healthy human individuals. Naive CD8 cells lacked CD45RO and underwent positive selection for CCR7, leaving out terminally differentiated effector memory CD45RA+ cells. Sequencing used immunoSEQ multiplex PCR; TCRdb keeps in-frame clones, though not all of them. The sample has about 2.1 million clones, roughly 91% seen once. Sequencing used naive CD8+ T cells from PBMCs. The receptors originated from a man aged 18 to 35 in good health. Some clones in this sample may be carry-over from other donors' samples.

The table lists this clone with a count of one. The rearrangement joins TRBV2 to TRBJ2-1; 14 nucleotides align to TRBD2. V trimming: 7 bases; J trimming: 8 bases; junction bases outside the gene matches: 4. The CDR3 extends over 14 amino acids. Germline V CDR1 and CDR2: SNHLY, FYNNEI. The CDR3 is CASIGTSGSHEQFF. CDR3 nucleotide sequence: TGTGCCAGCATCGGGACTAGCGGGAGTCATGAGCAGTTCTTC.

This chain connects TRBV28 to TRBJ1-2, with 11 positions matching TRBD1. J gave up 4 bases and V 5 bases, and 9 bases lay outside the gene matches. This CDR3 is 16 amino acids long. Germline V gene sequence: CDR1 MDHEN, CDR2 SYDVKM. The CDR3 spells CASSPGQGARSYGYTF. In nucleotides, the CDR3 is TGTGCCAGCAGTCCCGGACAGGGGGCGCGCAGCTATGGCTACACCTTC.

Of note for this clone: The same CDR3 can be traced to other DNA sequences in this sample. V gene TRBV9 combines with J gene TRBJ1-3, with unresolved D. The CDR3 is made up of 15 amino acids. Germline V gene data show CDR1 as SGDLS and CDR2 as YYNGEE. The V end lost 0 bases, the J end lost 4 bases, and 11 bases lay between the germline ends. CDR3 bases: TGTGCCAGCAGCGTAGGGGTAGGGAGCGGAAACACCATATATTTT. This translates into CASSVGVGSGNTIYF.

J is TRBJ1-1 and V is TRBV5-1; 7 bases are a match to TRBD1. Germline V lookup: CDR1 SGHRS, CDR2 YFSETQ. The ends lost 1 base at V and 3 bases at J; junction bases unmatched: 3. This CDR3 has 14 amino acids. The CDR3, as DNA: TGCGCCAGCAGCTTGTTCACAGGGGACACTGAAGCTTTCTTT. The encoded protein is CASSLFTGDTEAFF.

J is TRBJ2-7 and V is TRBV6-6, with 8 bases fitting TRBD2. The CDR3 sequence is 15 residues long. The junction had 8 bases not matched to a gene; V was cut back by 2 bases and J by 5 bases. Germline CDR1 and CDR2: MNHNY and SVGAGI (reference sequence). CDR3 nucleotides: TGTGCCAGCAGTTACATGGGCGGGAGGCGGGACGAGCAGTACTTC. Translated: CASSYMGGRRDEQYF.

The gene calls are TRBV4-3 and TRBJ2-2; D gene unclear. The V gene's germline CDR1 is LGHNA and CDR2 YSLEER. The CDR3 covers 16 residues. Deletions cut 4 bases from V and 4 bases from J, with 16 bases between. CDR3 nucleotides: TGCGCCAGCAGCCCGAGCGCCCGCGGTGTCACCGGGGAGCTGTTTTTT. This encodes CASSPSARGVTGELFF.

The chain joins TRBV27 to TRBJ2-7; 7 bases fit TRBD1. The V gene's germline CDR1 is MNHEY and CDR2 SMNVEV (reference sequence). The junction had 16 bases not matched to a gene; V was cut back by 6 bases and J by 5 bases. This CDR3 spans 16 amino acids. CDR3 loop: CASSPPSTGSIDEQYF. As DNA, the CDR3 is TGTGCCAGCAGCCCACCCTCGACAGGGTCCATAGACGAGCAGTACTTC.

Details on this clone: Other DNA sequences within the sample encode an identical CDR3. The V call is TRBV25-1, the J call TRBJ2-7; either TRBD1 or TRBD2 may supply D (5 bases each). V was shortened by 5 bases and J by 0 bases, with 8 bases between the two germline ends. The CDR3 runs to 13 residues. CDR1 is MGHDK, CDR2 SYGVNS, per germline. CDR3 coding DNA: TGTGCCAGCAGTACCGGGACCTCCTACGAGCAGTACTTC. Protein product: CASSTGTSYEQYF.

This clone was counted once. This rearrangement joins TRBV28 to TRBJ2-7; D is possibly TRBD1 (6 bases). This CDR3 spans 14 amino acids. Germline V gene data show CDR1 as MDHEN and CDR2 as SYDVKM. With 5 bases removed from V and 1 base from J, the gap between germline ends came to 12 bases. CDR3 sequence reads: CASSPRTESYEQYF. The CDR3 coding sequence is TGTGCCAGCAGTCCCCGGACAGAATCCTACGAGCAGTACTTC.

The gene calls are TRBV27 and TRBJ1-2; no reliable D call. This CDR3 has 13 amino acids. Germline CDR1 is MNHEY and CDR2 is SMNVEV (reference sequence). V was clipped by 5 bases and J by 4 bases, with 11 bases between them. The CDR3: CASSPHSFYGYTF. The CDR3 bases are TGTGCCAGCAGTCCCCACAGTTTCTATGGCTACACCTTC.

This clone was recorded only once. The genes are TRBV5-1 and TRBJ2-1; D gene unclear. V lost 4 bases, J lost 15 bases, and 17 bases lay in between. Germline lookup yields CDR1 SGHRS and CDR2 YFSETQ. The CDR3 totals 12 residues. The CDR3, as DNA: TGCGCCAGCAGCACGGGCCCAACCGGTCCGTTCTTC. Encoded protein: CASSTGPTGPFF. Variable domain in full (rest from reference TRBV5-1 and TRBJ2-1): KAGVTQTPRYLIKTRGQQVTLSCSPISGHRSVSWYQQTPGQGLQFLFEYFSETQRNKGNFPGRFSGRQFSNSRSEMNVSTLELGDSALYLCASSTGPTGPFFGPGTRLTVL.

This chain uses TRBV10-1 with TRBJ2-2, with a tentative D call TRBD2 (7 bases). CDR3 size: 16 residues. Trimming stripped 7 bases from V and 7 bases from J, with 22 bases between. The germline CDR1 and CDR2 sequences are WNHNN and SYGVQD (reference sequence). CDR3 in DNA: TGCGCCAGCAATGGGGGCGGGAGATATTGGATCGGGGAGCTGTTTTTT. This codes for CASNGGGRYWIGELFF.

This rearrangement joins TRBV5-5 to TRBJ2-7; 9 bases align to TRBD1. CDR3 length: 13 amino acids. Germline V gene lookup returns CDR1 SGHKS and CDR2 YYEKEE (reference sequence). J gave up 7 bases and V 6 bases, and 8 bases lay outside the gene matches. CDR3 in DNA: TGTGCCAGCACTTGGACAGGGGCGGGGGAGCAGTACTTC. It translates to CASTWTGAGEQYF. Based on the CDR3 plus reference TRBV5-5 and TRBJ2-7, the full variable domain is DAGVTQSPTHLIKTRGQQVTLRCSPISGHKSVSWYQQVLGQGPQFIFQYYEKEERGRGNFPDRFSARQFPNYSSELNVNALLLGDSALYLCASTWTGAGEQYFGPGTRLTVT.

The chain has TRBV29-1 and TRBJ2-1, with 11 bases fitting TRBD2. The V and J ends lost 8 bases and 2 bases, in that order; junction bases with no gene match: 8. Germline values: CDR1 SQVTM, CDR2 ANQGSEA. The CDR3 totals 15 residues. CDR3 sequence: CSSWTSGLTYNEQFF. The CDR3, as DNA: TGCAGCTCCTGGACTAGCGGGTTAACCTACAATGAGCAGTTCTTC.